The 31 T cell receptor beta chains presented below share a single source sample, sequenced in a study of T cell clones after liver transplantation. Only in-frame clones appear in the TCRdb table, and some are missing; sequencing was by immunoSEQ multiplex PCR. There are under 85,000 clones in the sample; 80% occur only once, and approximately 0.8% lies in the top ten. The sequenced sample was CD4+ T cells from blood, obtained 12 months after liver transplant. The receptors here all came from a human patient who received a liver transplant. T cells may partly derive from the graft donor.

The chain couples TRBV19 to TRBJ2-3; TRBD1 matches 8 bases. Trimming took 7 bases from V and 4 from J; bases not matched to a gene: 7. The CDR3 sequence is 14 residues long. Germline lookup yields CDR1 LNHDA and CDR2 SQIVND (reference sequence). DNA of the CDR3: TGTGCCAGTACCCGGACAGGGAACGCAGATACGCAGTATTTT. Protein sequence: CASTRTGNADTQYF.

The chain combines TRBV2 with TRBJ2-1, with 7 positions matching TRBD2. Germline assignment: CDR1 SNHLY and CDR2 FYNNEI. J was trimmed by 0 bases and V by 8 bases; bases with no gene match: 10. The CDR3 totals 16 residues. The CDR3 reads CASQRAAGSSYNEQFF. CDR3 DNA sequence: TGTGCCAGCCAGAGGGCAGCGGGGAGCTCCTACAATGAGCAGTTCTTC.

This chain links TRBV19 with TRBJ1-5, with D possibly being TRBD1 (5 bases). The V end was cut by 4 bases, the J end by 7 bases, with 20 bases between. The CDR3 is 16 residues long. Germline V lookup: CDR1 LNHDA, CDR2 SQIVND (reference sequence). CDR3 nucleotide sequence: TGTGCCAGTAGTAGCCGGGACTTGACTCCCGGCCAGCCCCAGCATTTT. This codes for CASSSRDLTPGQPQHF.

The chain uses TRBV5-6 and TRBJ1-1; D perhaps matches TRBD1 (5 bases). V lost 4 bases and J 3 bases, leaving 16 bases between the germline ends. CDR1 SGHDT and CDR2 YYEEEE come from the germline V gene. The CDR3 is 15 amino acids. The CDR3 loop is CASSLWGGAHTEAFF. For the CDR3, the DNA is TGTGCCAGCAGCCTTTGGGGGGGAGCGCACACTGAAGCTTTCTTT.

This chain connects TRBV10-3 to TRBJ2-7; D is undetermined. The CDR3 has 16 amino acids. Germline assignment: CDR1 ENHRY and CDR2 SYGVKD. V was shortened by 5 bases and J by 2 bases, with 19 bases between the two germline ends. The CDR3 here is CAISPMVGRDAYEQYF. CDR3 coding DNA: TGTGCCATCAGTCCCATGGTGGGCAGAGATGCCTACGAGCAGTACTTC.

This clone was seen a handful of times. Within the sample, other DNA sequences also encode this same CDR3. In nucleotides, the CDR3 is TGCAGCGTTGGACGAGCAGACTCTACAGATACGCAGTATTTT. Translation gives CSVGRADSTDTQYF. This rearrangement joins TRBV29-1 to TRBJ2-3; D remains unclear. The CDR3 is made up of 14 amino acids. Trimming shortened V by 4 bases and J by 3 bases, and 14 bases separated the two germline ends. CDR1 is SQVTM, CDR2 ANQGSEA, per germline.

The V call is TRBV7-2, the J call TRBJ2-7; possibly TRBD1 for D (6 bases). Germline V gives CDR1 SGHTA, CDR2 FQGNSA. The CDR3 loop spans 14 amino acids. V lost 5 bases and J lost 2, with 13 bases in between. The CDR3 DNA is TGTGCCAGCAGCCTCCGGACAGCGGCCTACGAGCAGTACTTC. Its translation: CASSLRTAAYEQYF.

The chain is built from TRBV10-1 and TRBJ2-3; D is unclear. Germline V gene sequence: CDR1 WNHNN, CDR2 SYGVQD (reference sequence). This CDR3 comprises 11 residues. Trimming shortened V by 8 bases and J by 3 bases, and 6 bases separated the two germline ends. As DNA, the CDR3 is TGCGCCAGCCGTCGGACAGATACGCAGTATTTT. Translating gives CASRRTDTQYF.

Concerning this clone: The identical CDR3 is also encoded by other nucleotide sequences in the sample. This chain joins TRBV7-2 and TRBJ2-5; 10 bases are a match to TRBD2. Germline V gene lookup returns CDR1 SGHTA and CDR2 FQGNSA. The trim removed 4 bases at V and 5 bases at J, leaving 7 bases unmatched. CDR3 length: 15 residues. The CDR3 protein is CASSSSGRAGETQYF. CDR3 coding DNA: TGTGCCAGCAGCTCCAGCGGGAGGGCCGGGGAGACCCAGTACTTC.

V usage is TRBV18 and J usage is TRBJ1-4; TRBD1 matches 8 bases. Germline V gene lookup returns CDR1 KGHSH and CDR2 LQKENI. The CDR3 runs 15 residues. Unmatched junction bases numbered 8, after V lost 6 bases and J lost 5 bases. CDR3 region: CASSPGQGGNEKLFF. CDR3 nucleotides: TGTGCCAGCTCGCCAGGACAGGGAGGAAATGAAAAACTGTTTTTT.

This rearrangement joins TRBV2 to TRBJ2-3; either TRBD1 or TRBD2 may supply D (6 bases each). V was trimmed by 5 bases and J by 2 bases, leaving 11 bases between them. CDR1 SNHLY and CDR2 FYNNEI come from the germline V gene. This CDR3 has 14 amino acids. As DNA, the CDR3 is TGTGCCAGCAGTCCACAGGGACTCACAGATACGCAGTATTTT. Its protein is CASSPQGLTDTQYF.

The chain carries TRBV13 and TRBJ2-7; D perhaps matches TRBD2 (6 bases). This CDR3 contains 12 residues. Germline CDR1 PRHDT, CDR2 FYEKMQ (reference sequence). V was pared by 4 bases and J by 4 bases, with 8 bases between. The CDR3 loop is CASSYAGYEQYF. In DNA, the CDR3 is TGTGCCAGCAGCTACGCGGGGTACGAGCAGTACTTC.

V is TRBV27 and J is TRBJ2-3; D ambiguous. This CDR3 comprises 15 residues. V was clipped by 2 bases and J by 0 bases, with 9 bases between them. In germline, CDR1 is MNHEY, CDR2 SMNVEV (reference sequence). CDR3 sequence reads: CASSLDVRSTDTQYF. The CDR3 DNA sequence: TGTGCCAGCAGTTTAGATGTCAGGAGCACAGATACGCAGTATTTT.

This chain uses TRBV5-6 with TRBJ2-1; D ambiguous. Germline CDR1 reads SGHDT; CDR2 reads YYEEEE. This CDR3 spans 15 amino acids. The V gene lost 0 bases and the J gene lost 0 bases, with 7 bases spanning the gap. In DNA, the CDR3 is TGTGCCAGCAGCTTGGCGCGGAGCTCCTACAATGAGCAGTTCTTC. As protein: CASSLARSSYNEQFF.

The rearrangement links TRBV5-5 to TRBJ1-1, with D hard to call. The germline gives CDR1 SGHKS, CDR2 YYEKEE (reference sequence). Trimming pared 3 bases from V and 4 bases from J, leaving 13 bases between. This CDR3 region has 14 residues. The CDR3 here is CASSSRTDPTEAFF. CDR3 bases: TGTGCCAGCAGCTCGCGGACGGATCCCACTGAAGCTTTCTTT.

This clone was recorded only once. This chain uses TRBV4-3 with TRBJ2-5, with D possibly being TRBD1 or TRBD2 (5 bases each). The CDR3 covers 15 residues. The germline V gene encodes CDR1 LGHNA and CDR2 YSLEER. The V gene lost 0 bases and the J gene lost 5 bases, with 13 bases spanning the gap. CDR3 sequence reads: CASSQDGLAGETQYF. CDR3 DNA sequence: TGCGCCAGCAGCCAAGATGGGCTAGCAGGGGAGACCCAGTACTTC.

The chain recombines TRBV5-4 with TRBJ2-1; 8 bases match TRBD1. With 5 bases clipped from V and 6 bases from J, the junction kept 4 bases outside the gene matches. The germline gives CDR1 SGHNT, CDR2 YYREEE (reference sequence). This CDR3 is 13 amino acids long. CDR3 DNA sequence: TGTGCCAGCAGGCGGGGACAGGTCAATGAGCAGTTCTTC. Its protein is CASRRGQVNEQFF.

The chain carries TRBV5-4 and TRBJ2-3, with 7 bases identical to TRBD1. Germline V CDR1 and CDR2: SGHNT, YYREEE (reference sequence). V was clipped by 1 base and J by 5 bases; unmatched bases: 4. The CDR3 spans 14 residues. The CDR3 sequence is CASSLRQGKDTQYF. The DNA for the CDR3 is TGTGCCAGCAGCTTGAGACAGGGTAAAGATACGCAGTATTTT.

The gene calls are TRBV6-1 and TRBJ2-2; the D gene is possibly TRBD1 (5 bases). V lost 2 bases, J lost 5 bases, and 15 bases lay in between. The CDR3 runs to 16 residues. Germline CDR1 is MNHNS and CDR2 is SASEGT. In DNA form, the CDR3 reads TGTGCCAGCAGTGAATTGGCCAGGACAAAGACCGGGGAGCTGTTTTTT. Translation: CASSELARTKTGELFF.

Judged by abundance, this clone is medium-sized (0.01 to 0.1%). This chain links TRBV2 with TRBJ2-1; D might be TRBD2 (6 bases). CDR3 length: 12 amino acids. Per the germline V gene, CDR1 is SNHLY and CDR2 is FYNNEI. V was trimmed by 1 base and J by 9 bases, leaving 7 bases between them. CDR3 nucleotide sequence: TGTGCCAGCAGTGAAGTGGGGGGTGAGCAGTTCTTC. Amino acids: CASSEVGGEQFF.

In this sample, this clone turned up once. The chain carries TRBV7-2 and TRBJ2-6; D is ambiguous. The germline V gene has CDR1 SGHTA and CDR2 FQGNSA. The V end was cut by 1 base, the J end by 1 base, with 8 bases between. The CDR3 sequence is 16 residues long. The chain's CDR3 is CASSLVGGSGANVLTF. The DNA for the CDR3 is TGTGCCAGCAGCTTAGTTGGCGGATCTGGGGCCAACGTCCTGACTTTC.

The gene calls are TRBV6-1 and TRBJ2-7, with TRBD1 matching 7 bases. The CDR3 is 18 amino acids. The trim removed 4 bases at V and 3 bases at J, leaving 18 bases unmatched. Germline-derived CDR1 and CDR2 are MNHNS and SASEGT. The CDR3 protein is CASSGPTGWMTTHYEQYF. The CDR3 coding sequence is TGTGCCAGCAGTGGCCCGACAGGGTGGATGACGACCCACTACGAGCAGTACTTC.

The V gene is TRBV28, the J gene TRBJ1-1; no clear D. This CDR3 is 12 amino acids long. CDR1 is MDHEN and CDR2 is SYDVKM in the germline V gene. Between the trimmed V and J ends, which lost 7 bases and 2 bases, there was a span of 8 bases. CDR3 bases: TGTGCCAGCAATACCATTAACACTGAAGCTTTCTTT. Translating it yields CASNTINTEAFF.

V usage is TRBV7-9 and J usage is TRBJ2-7; TRBD2 agrees at 10 bases. J lost 6 bases, V lost 4 bases, and 18 bases had no gene match. The germline V gene encodes CDR1 SEHNR and CDR2 FQNEAQ (reference sequence). The CDR3 length is 18 residues. As DNA, the CDR3 is TGTGCCAGCAGCTCCTGGACAGGTAGGCTAGCGGGAGTAGGCGAGCAGTACTTC. As protein: CASSSWTGRLAGVGEQYF.

CDR3 in amino acids: CASTLRPNTEAFF. The CDR3 coding sequence is TGTGCCAGCACCCTAAGACCGAACACTGAAGCTTTCTTT. This chain uses TRBV2 with TRBJ1-1, with D unresolved. Trimming removed 7 bases at V and 1 base at J, with 10 bases between. The CDR3 has 13 residues. Germline V CDR1 and CDR2: SNHLY, FYNNEI.

The rearrangement links TRBV5-1 to TRBJ1-1; D is undetermined. Germline CDR1 SGHRS, CDR2 YFSETQ. The length of the CDR3 is 15 residues. The V gene lost 0 bases and the J gene lost 0 bases, with 9 bases spanning the gap. Here the CDR3 reads CASSLGSILNTEAFF. The DNA for the CDR3 is TGCGCCAGCAGCTTGGGGAGCATTTTGAACACTGAAGCTTTCTTT.

J is TRBJ2-5 and V is TRBV4-1; TRBD2 aligns across 9 bases. V was pared by 1 base and J by 1 base, with 10 bases of the junction left unmatched. The length of the CDR3 is 18 residues. The germline V gene encodes CDR1 MGHRA and CDR2 YSYEKL. CDR3 bases: TGCGCCAGCAGCCAAGTGAGATACGCGGGAGGGGGCCAAGAGACCCAGTACTTC. It codes for CASSQVRYAGGGQETQYF.

This chain joins TRBV2 and TRBJ2-1; D is perhaps TRBD2 (5 bases). The V gene's germline CDR1 is SNHLY and CDR2 FYNNEI. The CDR3 is made up of 15 amino acids. Trimming took off 4 bases at V and 9 bases at J, with 19 bases between the two ends. CDR3 sequence: CASSGAGSSPFEQFF. The CDR3 coding sequence is TGTGCCAGCAGTGGGGCGGGCAGTAGTCCGTTTGAGCAGTTCTTC.

This clone showed up just a few times. The CDR3: CASSQQTLSNTGELFF. Written as DNA, the CDR3 is TGCGCCAGCAGCCAACAGACACTGTCGAACACCGGGGAGCTGTTTTTT. This chain uses TRBV4-3 with TRBJ2-2; D is uncertain. The germline V gene has CDR1 LGHNA and CDR2 YSLEER. Trimming took 2 bases from V and 0 from J, leaving 10 bases between them. The CDR3 is 16 residues long.

The chain has TRBV7-9 and TRBJ2-1; 9 positions agree with TRBD2. V lost 6 bases, J lost 4 bases, and 1 base stayed unmatched. Germline CDR1 reads SEHNR; CDR2 reads FQNEAQ (reference sequence). This CDR3 is built from 13 residues. CDR3 residues: CASRLAGYNEQFF. For the CDR3, the DNA is TGTGCCAGCAGGCTAGCGGGATACAATGAGCAGTTCTTC.

V usage is TRBV11-2 and J usage is TRBJ1-2; D is unclear. The CDR3 is 12 amino acids. V was pared by 6 bases and J by 4 bases, with 9 bases between. Germline loops: CDR1 SGHAT, CDR2 FQNNGV. CDR3 amino acids: CASSLHSYGYTF. The CDR3 region has the DNA TGTGCCAGCAGTCTACATTCCTATGGCTACACCTTC.